This TCR beta chain emerged from a study of CD8 T cells in ankylosing spondylitis. MiXCR, applied by TCRdb to the 5' RACE reads, yields one record per CDR3 protein. The top ten hold 9.9% of the sample, which has some 100,000 distinct CDR3 sequences, roughly 8.3% seen once. This clonotype was observed at least ten times. The CDR3 covers 14 residues. CDR1 SGHTA and CDR2 FQGNSA come from the germline V gene. V lost 1 base and J lost 1, with 7 bases in between. The clonotype comes from a male donor with ankylosing spondylitis or in good health (not recorded which). This sequence joins TRBV7-2 and TRBJ2-5; no definite D call. Sequencing was performed on blood, either unsorted or a sorted T cell fraction (not recorded which). The CDR3 region is CASSLVSSQETQYF. The CDR3 DNA reads TGTGCCAGCAGCTTAGTAAGCAGCCAAGAGACCCAGTACTTC.